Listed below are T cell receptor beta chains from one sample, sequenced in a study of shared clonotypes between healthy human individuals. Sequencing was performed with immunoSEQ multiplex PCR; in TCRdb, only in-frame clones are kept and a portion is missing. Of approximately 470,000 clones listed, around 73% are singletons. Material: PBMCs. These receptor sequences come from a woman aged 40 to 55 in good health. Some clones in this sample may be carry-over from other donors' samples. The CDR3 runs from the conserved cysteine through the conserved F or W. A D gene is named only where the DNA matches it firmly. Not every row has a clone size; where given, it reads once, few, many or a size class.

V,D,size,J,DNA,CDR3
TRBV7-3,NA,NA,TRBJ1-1,TGTGCCAGCAGCTTAAAGGGGGGCATGAACACTGAAGCTTTCTTT,CASSLKGGMNTEAFF
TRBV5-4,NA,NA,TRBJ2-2,TGTGCCAGCAGCGCCCAGAACACCGGGGAGCTGTTTTTT,CASSAQNTGELFF
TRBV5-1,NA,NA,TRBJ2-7,TGCGCCAGCAGCTTGGGCGGGATCCGGAATACCTACGAGCAGTACTTC,CASSLGGIRNTYEQYF
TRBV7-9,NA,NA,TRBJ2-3,TGTGCCAGCAGCTTACCCGCCGGGGCTCAGTCAGATACGCAGTATTTT,CASSLPAGAQSDTQYF
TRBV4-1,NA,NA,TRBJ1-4,TGCGCCAGCAGCCAAGATCCTCGAGGGGGTGATGAAAAACTGTTTTTT,CASSQDPRGGDEKLFF
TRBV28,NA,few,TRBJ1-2,TGTGCCAGCAGTTTAGGGAGACGGGGGATTAACTATGGCTACACCTTC,CASSLGRRGINYGYTF
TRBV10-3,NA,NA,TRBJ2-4,TGTGCCATCAGTGAGTCAGGGGGCGGGATCATTCAGTACTTC,CAISESGGGIIQYF
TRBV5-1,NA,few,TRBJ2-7,TGCGCCAGCAGCGAGCAGAGGTACGAGCAGTACTTC,CASSEQRYEQYF
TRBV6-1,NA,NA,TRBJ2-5,TGTGCCAGCAGTGAAAGGGCAACCACAGGGCGAGAGACCCAGTACTTC,CASSERATTGRETQYF
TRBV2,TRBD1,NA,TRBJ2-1,TGTGCCAGCAAAGGGGACAGGGGCTTGACTAGCATGCAGTTCTTC,CASKGDRGLTSMQFF
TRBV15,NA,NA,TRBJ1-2,TGTGCCACCAGCAGAAGGAGGGGCAACTATGGCTACACCTTC,CATSRRRGNYGYTF
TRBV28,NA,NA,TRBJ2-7,TGTGCCAGCAGCAGGGCCTCTTTAGTCTACGAGCAGTACTTC,CASSRASLVYEQYF
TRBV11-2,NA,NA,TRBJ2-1,TGTGCCAGCAGCTTAAACCACATGGGGGCTGGCGAGCAGTTCTTC,CASSLNHMGAGEQFF
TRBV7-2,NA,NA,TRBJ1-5,TGTGCCAGCAGCTTAGATGGTCGGGGCAATCAGCCCCGGCATTTT,CASSLDGRGNQPRHF
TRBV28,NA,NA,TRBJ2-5,TGTGCCAGCAGTTTACCAGGGAAGGAGACCCAGTACTTC,CASSLPGKETQYF
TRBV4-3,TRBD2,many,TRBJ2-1,TGCGCCAGCAGCCAAGCCACCGGACTAGCGGGGTACAATGAGCAGTTCTTC,CASSQATGLAGYNEQFF
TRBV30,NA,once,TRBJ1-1,TGTGCCTGGAGTTCGGGGCAGACTGAAGCTTTCTTT,CAWSSGQTEAFF
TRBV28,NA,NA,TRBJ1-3,TGTGCCAGCAGTTTATTGGCCCCCGACTCTGGAAACACCATATATTTT,CASSLLAPDSGNTIYF
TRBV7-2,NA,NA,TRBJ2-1,TGTGCCAGCAGCCCGGTGGTTGGAGGCTACAATGAGCAGTTCTTC,CASSPVVGGYNEQFF
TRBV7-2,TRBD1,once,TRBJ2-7,TGTGCCAGCAGCTCATCGTCCGGGACAGGCCTTGTCGAGCAGTACTTC,CASSSSSGTGLVEQYF
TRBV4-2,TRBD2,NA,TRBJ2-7,TGTGCCAGCAGCCCTACGGAGCGGGAGGCCTACGAGCAGTACTTC,CASSPTEREAYEQYF
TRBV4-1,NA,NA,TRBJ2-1,TGCGCCAGCAGCCAAGATGCTATGGGAATCTCCTACAATGAGCAGTTCTTC,CASSQDAMGISYNEQFF
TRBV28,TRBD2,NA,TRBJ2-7,TGTGCCAGCAGAAGTATAGCGGGAGAGCGTCACTACGAGCAGTACTTC,CASRSIAGERHYEQYF
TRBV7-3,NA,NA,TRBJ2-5,TGTGCCAGCAGCTCCACGGACTTACCACAAGAGACCCAGTACTTC,CASSSTDLPQETQYF
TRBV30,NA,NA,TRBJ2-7,TGTGCCTGGAGTGTAAAGGGGGGCAATCCCTACGAGCAGTACTTC,CAWSVKGGNPYEQYF
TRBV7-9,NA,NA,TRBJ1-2,TGTGCCAGCAGCCGACCTCCTGGGACCTCCACCACACGGGGTGGCTACACCTTC,CASSRPPGTSTTRGGYTF
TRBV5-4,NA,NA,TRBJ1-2,TGTGCCAGCAGCTTGGAGGATCAGGGAAGCTACACCTTC,CASSLEDQGSYTF
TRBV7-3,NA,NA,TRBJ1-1,TGTGCCAGCAGCCCTCCGGGGGACACTGAAGCTTTCTTT,CASSPPGDTEAFF
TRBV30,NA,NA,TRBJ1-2,TGTGCCTGGAGTAGGGGACATGAGTATGGCTACACCTTC,CAWSRGHEYGYTF
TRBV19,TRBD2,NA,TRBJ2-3,TGTGCCAGTAGTGTGACTAGCGGGAGCACAGATACGCAGTATTTT,CASSVTSGSTDTQYF
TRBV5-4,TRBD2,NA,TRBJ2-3,TGTGCCAGCAGCTCGAAGAGCGGGAGTGGAGATACGCAGTATTTT,CASSSKSGSGDTQYF
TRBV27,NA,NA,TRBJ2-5,TGTGCCAGCAGTTTATCTGAGACCCAGTACTTC,CASSLSETQYF
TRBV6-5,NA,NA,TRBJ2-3,TGTGCCACCACCCCGGGGGAGGGCACAGATACGCAGTATTTT,CATTPGEGTDTQYF
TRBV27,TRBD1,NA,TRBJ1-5,TGTGCCAGCACACGGGACAGGGGAGTTAGCAATCAGCCCCAGCATTTT,CASTRDRGVSNQPQHF
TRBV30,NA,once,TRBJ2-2,TGTGCCTGGACAGGGGCTAGGTACACCGGGGAGCTGTTTTTT,CAWTGARYTGELFF
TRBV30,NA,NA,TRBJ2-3,TGTGCCTGGAGTGACGGGACTAGCACAGATACGCAGTATTTT,CAWSDGTSTDTQYF
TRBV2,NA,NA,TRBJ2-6,TGTGCCAGCAGTGAAGCTAGGGCTGGGGCCAACGTCCTGACTTTC,CASSEARAGANVLTF